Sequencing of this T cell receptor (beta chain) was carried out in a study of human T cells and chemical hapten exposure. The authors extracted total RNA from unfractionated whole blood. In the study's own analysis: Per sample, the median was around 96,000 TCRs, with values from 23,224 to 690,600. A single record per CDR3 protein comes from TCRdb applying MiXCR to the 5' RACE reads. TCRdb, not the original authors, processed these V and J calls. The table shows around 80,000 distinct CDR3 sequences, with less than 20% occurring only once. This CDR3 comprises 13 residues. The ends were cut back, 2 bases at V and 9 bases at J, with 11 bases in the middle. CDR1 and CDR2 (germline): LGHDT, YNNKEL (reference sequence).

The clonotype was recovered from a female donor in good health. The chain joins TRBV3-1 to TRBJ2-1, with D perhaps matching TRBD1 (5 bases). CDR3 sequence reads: CASSQTHQGEQFF. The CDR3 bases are TGTGCCAGCAGCCAAACCCACCAGGGTGAGCAGTTCTTC.